The 32 T cell receptor beta chains listed next were all sequenced from one sample in a study of technical replicates of blood from a handful of donors. Profiling relied on immunoSEQ multiplex PCR, and the TCRdb table lists in-frame clones only, not all of them. The sample includes around 62,000 clones, under 98% of them seen just once. The specimen sequenced was T cells isolated from PBMCs. The receptor set was obtained from a human donor in good health.

The chain has TRBV10-3 and TRBJ1-2; no clear D. The CDR3 has 16 residues. CDR1 and CDR2 (germline): ENHRY, SYGVKD. V was cut by 0 bases and J by 6 bases, with 17 bases left in between. For the CDR3, the DNA is TGTGCCATCAGTGAGTCGACGTGGCTAAGCGGGAATGGCTACACCTTC. Its translation is CAISESTWLSGNGYTF.

V is TRBV10-1 and J is TRBJ1-2; a weak D match, TRBD1 (5 bases). Germline V gene data show CDR1 as WNHNN and CDR2 as SYGVQD (reference sequence). V dropped 3 bases and J dropped 3 bases, with 8 bases sitting between them. CDR3 length: 13 residues. CDR3 nucleotide sequence: TGCGCCAGCAGTGACAGGGAAGACTATGGCTACACCTTC. It specifies CASSDREDYGYTF.

The gene calls are TRBV9 and TRBJ1-4, with 9 bases lining up with TRBD1. Trimming removed 3 bases from V and 7 bases from J; junction bases left unmatched: 7. CDR3 length: 15 amino acids. The germline V gene has CDR1 SGDLS and CDR2 YYNGEE. The CDR3 loop is CASSEGTGLGEKLFF. CDR3 DNA: TGTGCCAGCAGCGAGGGGACAGGGTTGGGTGAAAAACTGTTTTTT.

The rearrangement uses TRBV27 and TRBJ2-4; D gene uncertain. This CDR3 spans 14 amino acids. V was shortened by 2 bases and J by 0 bases, with 5 bases between the two germline ends. Looked up from germline, CDR1 is MNHEY and CDR2 is SMNVEV (reference sequence). The CDR3 nucleotides are TGTGCCAGCAGTTTAACCAGAGCCAAAAACATTCAGTACTTC. This translates into CASSLTRAKNIQYF.

The chain is built from TRBV27 and TRBJ1-1; D may be TRBD1 (5 bases). Trimming removed 6 bases from V and 2 bases from J, with 10 bases in between. This CDR3 comprises 13 residues. Germline loops: CDR1 MNHEY, CDR2 SMNVEV (reference sequence). CDR3: CASRVGLNTEAFF. CDR3 in DNA: TGTGCCAGCAGAGTGGGACTAAACACTGAAGCTTTCTTT.

V and J are TRBV7-2 and TRBJ2-7; the D gene is possibly TRBD1 (7 bases). Trimming removed 6 bases from V and 5 bases from J, with 26 bases in between. Per the germline V gene, CDR1 is SGHTA and CDR2 is FQGNSA. The CDR3 loop spans 17 amino acids. The CDR3 nucleotides are TGTGCCAGCAGTCGCCCGGGTGAGACAGGGAGGACGGACGAGCAGTACTTC. Translation gives CASSRPGETGRTDEQYF. The full variable domain, its missing parts supplied by reference TRBV7-2 and TRBJ2-7, is GAGVSQSPSNKVTEKGKDVELRCDPISGHTALYWYRQSLGQGLEFLIYFQGNSAPDKSGLPSDRFSAERTGGSVSTLTIQRTQQEDSAVYLCASSRPGETGRTDEQYFGPGTRLTVT.

Points on this clone: Other DNA variants within this sample encode the same CDR3. The chain is built from TRBV30 and TRBJ2-6, with D possibly being TRBD2 (5 bases). This CDR3 is 14 amino acids long. V shed 0 bases and J shed 2 bases, with 5 bases lying between them. Germline loops: CDR1 GTSNPN, CDR2 SVGIG (reference sequence). CDR3 protein: CAWSVRAGANVLTF. DNA for the CDR3: TGTGCCTGGAGTGTGCGGGCTGGGGCCAACGTCCTGACTTTC.

The chain couples TRBV19 to TRBJ2-1; 9 bases match TRBD2. This CDR3 has 18 amino acids. The V segment lost 1 base and the J segment 0 bases; nucleotides outside the gene matches: 7. The germline V gene encodes CDR1 LNHDA and CDR2 SQIVND (reference sequence). CDR3 coding DNA: TGTGCCAGTAGTATAGTTGTAGCGGGAGTAAACTCCTACAATGAGCAGTTCTTC. It is translated as CASSIVVAGVNSYNEQFF.

The rearrangement links TRBV7-2 to TRBJ2-3; 9 bases align to TRBD1. Germline assignment: CDR1 SGHTA and CDR2 FQGNSA. The CDR3 extends over 14 amino acids. Losses at the gene ends were 4 bases for V and 3 bases for J; bases not matched to a gene: 2. The CDR3 sequence is CASSYDRGTDTQYF. CDR3 bases: TGTGCCAGCAGCTATGACAGGGGGACAGATACGCAGTATTTT.

The chain employs TRBV7-8 and TRBJ2-1, with 15 bases identical to TRBD2. The junction had 7 bases not matched to a gene; V was cut back by 9 bases and J by 7 bases. Germline lookup yields CDR1 SGHVS and CDR2 FQNEAQ. CDR3 size: 15 residues. Written as DNA, the CDR3 is TGTGCCAGTCCCTCTGGGACTAGCGGGAGGAATGAGCAGTTCTTC. It yields the protein CASPSGTSGRNEQFF.

This chain connects TRBV5-3 to TRBJ2-3, with TRBD2 matching over 9 bases. Being an ORF, TRBV5-3 has a function that is uncertain. The CDR3 contains 14 residues. J was trimmed by 6 bases and V by 7 bases; bases with no gene match: 9. The CDR3 is CARVGGRAGDTQYF. The DNA for the CDR3 is TGTGCCAGAGTAGGCGGGAGGGCCGGGGATACGCAGTATTTT.

This clone was observed a single time. This rearrangement joins TRBV2 to TRBJ2-1; no firm D call. With 4 bases removed from V and 8 bases from J, the gap between germline ends came to 9 bases. Germline V gene sequence: CDR1 SNHLY, CDR2 FYNNEI. The CDR3 sequence is 12 residues long. The CDR3 protein is CASSGQTDEQFF. Here the CDR3 DNA reads TGTGCCAGCAGTGGACAAACGGATGAGCAGTTCTTC.

The V call is TRBV29-1, the J call TRBJ2-2, with TRBD1 identical over 7 bases. The germline CDR1 and CDR2 sequences are SQVTM and ANQGSEA. Trimming took 4 bases from V and 0 from J; bases not matched to a gene: 2. This CDR3 contains 14 residues. CDR3 region: CSVVGQANTGELFF. CDR3 coding DNA: TGCAGCGTTGTTGGACAGGCGAACACCGGGGAGCTGTTTTTT.

The V call is TRBV6-5, the J call TRBJ2-5, with 7 nucleotides matching TRBD1. Germline-derived CDR1 and CDR2 are MNHEY and SVGAGI. V lost 4 bases, J lost 2 bases, and 1 base stayed unmatched. This CDR3 has 13 amino acids. CDR3 DNA: TGTGCCAGCAGTTGGGGACAGCAAGAGACCCAGTACTTC. Translation: CASSWGQQETQYF.

The chain recombines TRBV6-1 with TRBJ1-5; D remains unclear. V lost 8 bases, J lost 0 bases, and 8 bases lay in between. The CDR3 consists of 13 residues. The V gene's germline CDR1 is MNHNS and CDR2 SASEGT. In DNA, the CDR3 is TGTGCCAGCCGAGGTTATAGCAATCAGCCCCAGCATTTT. This gives the protein CASRGYSNQPQHF.

The CDR3 sequence is CAISEWAGETQYF. CDR3 sequence (DNA): TGTGCCATCAGTGAGTGGGCGGGGGAGACCCAGTACTTC. The chain links TRBV10-3 to TRBJ2-5; TRBD2 is a possible D gene (6 bases). The V end was cut by 1 base, the J end by 5 bases, with 8 bases between. CDR3 length: 13 amino acids. The germline V gene has CDR1 ENHRY and CDR2 SYGVKD.

The V gene is TRBV7-2, the J gene TRBJ2-2, with 16 bases lining up with TRBD2. V lost 5 bases and J lost 6; bases outside the gene matches: 6. CDR3 length equals 17 residues. The germline V gene has CDR1 SGHTA and CDR2 FQGNSA. The CDR3 spells CASSPAGTSGRAGELFF. The CDR3 DNA is TGTGCCAGCAGCCCGGCCGGGACTAGCGGGAGGGCCGGGGAGCTGTTTTTT.

The chain has TRBV4-3 and TRBJ2-1; TRBD2 matches at 7 bases. The CDR3 runs 16 residues. CDR1 is LGHNA and CDR2 is YSLEER in the germline V gene. Losses at the gene ends were 4 bases for V and 2 bases for J; bases not matched to a gene: 8. The DNA of the CDR3 is TGCGCCAGCAGCCCACTAGCGAGCACCACCTACAATGAGCAGTTCTTC. Translating it yields CASSPLASTTYNEQFF.

The chain recombines TRBV27 with TRBJ2-3, with D maybe TRBD2 (5 bases). CDR1 and CDR2 (germline): MNHEY, SMNVEV (reference sequence). Trimming pared 3 bases from V and 2 bases from J, leaving 15 bases between. The CDR3 loop spans 16 amino acids. CDR3 in amino acids: CASSFSTGSTTDTQYF. The CDR3 DNA reads TGTGCCAGCAGTTTCTCCACGGGGTCCACCACAGATACGCAGTATTTT.

The chain recombines TRBV18 with TRBJ1-3; D is possibly TRBD1 (6 bases). The germline gives CDR1 KGHSH, CDR2 LQKENI. V gave up 9 bases and J gave up 4 bases, with 22 bases separating them. The CDR3 is 16 residues long. CDR3 nucleotide sequence: TGTGCCAGTTCCGCCACGACAGGATCTACGGGAAACACCATATATTTT. Amino acid sequence: CASSATTGSTGNTIYF.

The V and J genes are TRBV5-1 and TRBJ1-5; D uncertain. The CDR3 consists of 14 residues. V shed 4 bases and J shed 4 bases, with 12 bases lying between them. Germline V gene lookup returns CDR1 SGHRS and CDR2 YFSETQ. The CDR3 spells CASSLPHGNQPQHF. The CDR3 DNA follows: TGCGCCAGCAGCCTACCTCACGGGAATCAGCCCCAGCATTTT.

This clone was observed once. Mismatch with germline at one junction end may stem from a read error. V gene TRBV10-1 combines with J gene TRBJ1-5; TRBD1 matches at 7 bases. The CDR3 contains 9 residues. Per the germline V gene, CDR1 is WNHNN and CDR2 is SYGVQD (reference sequence). CDR3 DNA: TGCGCCAGAGACAGGGATTCGAATTTT. Its protein is CARDRDSNF.

The rearrangement joins TRBV11-3 to TRBJ1-1; D is uncertain. CDR3 length: 14 residues. The ends were cut back, 5 bases at V and 0 bases at J, with 10 bases in the middle. Germline V gene lookup returns CDR1 SGHNT and CDR2 YENEEA. The CDR3 DNA reads TGTGCCAGCAGCCCGAGACAATTGAACACTGAAGCTTTCTTT. It translates to CASSPRQLNTEAFF.

The V and J genes are TRBV10-3 and TRBJ2-7; 9 bases are shared with TRBD1. Unmatched junction bases numbered 3, after V lost 0 bases and J lost 3 bases. Germline loops: CDR1 ENHRY, CDR2 SYGVKD. This CDR3 comprises 15 residues. The CDR3 sequence: CAISESAGQGYEQYF. Here the CDR3 DNA reads TGTGCCATCAGTGAGTCGGCGGGACAGGGCTACGAGCAGTACTTC.

The V call is TRBV5-4, the J call TRBJ2-2; TRBD2 matches at 7 bases. V shed 4 bases, J shed 7 bases, and the junction held 10 bases outside the gene matches. The CDR3 is 15 amino acids. CDR1 and CDR2 from the germline V gene are SGHNT and YYREEE (reference sequence). The CDR3, as DNA: TGTGCCAGCAGCGACGGGACTACACCCAACGGGGAGCTGTTTTTT. As protein: CASSDGTTPNGELFF.

V usage is TRBV28 and J usage is TRBJ1-2, with unresolved D. Trimming cost V 2 bases and J 4 bases, with 11 bases left between them. This CDR3 is 14 amino acids long. The V gene's germline CDR1 is MDHEN and CDR2 SYDVKM. The CDR3 bases are TGTGCCAGCAGTTTACCGGTGGGGAGCTATGGCTACACCTTC. Its protein product is CASSLPVGSYGYTF.

CDR3 sequence (DNA): TGTGCCAGCAGCGTTACAGGGGATGACTATGGCTACACCTTC. Protein product: CASSVTGDDYGYTF. This chain uses TRBV9 with TRBJ1-2, with TRBD1 identical over 7 bases. Per the germline V gene, CDR1 is SGDLS and CDR2 is YYNGEE. V trimming: 2 bases; J trimming: 3 bases; junction bases outside the gene matches: 4. This CDR3 has 14 amino acids. Full variable domain (missing parts from reference TRBV9 and TRBJ1-2): DSGVTQTPKHLITATGQRVTLRCSPRSGDLSVYWYQQSLDQGLQFLIQYYNGEERAKGNILERFSAQQFPDLHSELNLSSLELGDSALYFCASSVTGDDYGYTFGSGTRLTVV.

The genes are TRBV9 and TRBJ2-7; 7 bases are shared with TRBD2. The CDR3 is 15 amino acids. Unmatched junction bases numbered 7, after V lost 0 bases and J lost 4 bases. The V gene's germline CDR1 is SGDLS and CDR2 YYNGEE. CDR3 amino acids: CASSVEASGAYEQYF. The CDR3 nucleotides are TGTGCCAGCAGCGTAGAGGCTAGCGGCGCATACGAGCAGTACTTC. The full variable domain, its missing parts supplied by reference TRBV9 and TRBJ2-7, is DSGVTQTPKHLITATGQRVTLRCSPRSGDLSVYWYQQSLDQGLQFLIQYYNGEERAKGNILERFSAQQFPDLHSELNLSSLELGDSALYFCASSVEASGAYEQYFGPGTRLTVT.

The V call is TRBV5-1, the J call TRBJ1-1; D uncertain. The V and J ends lost 3 bases and 7 bases respectively, with 7 bases between them. Germline V gene sequence: CDR1 SGHRS, CDR2 YFSETQ. The CDR3 covers 11 residues. The CDR3 nucleotides read TGCGCCAGCAGCTCCGCAGATGAAGCTTTCTTT. Protein sequence: CASSSADEAFF.

The J gene is TRBJ2-2, the V gene TRBV7-6, with a weak D call TRBD2 (6 bases). CDR3 length equals 15 residues. The ends were cut back, 1 base at V and 4 bases at J, with 10 bases in the middle. Germline V gene lookup returns CDR1 SGHVS and CDR2 FNYEAQ. CDR3: CASSLEWGLTGELFF. The CDR3, as DNA: TGTGCCAGCAGCTTAGAGTGGGGACTCACCGGGGAGCTGTTTTTT.

This clone was picked up one time. This chain links TRBV18 with TRBJ1-2; 10 positions match TRBD1. CDR1 is KGHSH, CDR2 LQKENI, per germline. The CDR3 length is 14 residues. V trimming: 4 bases; J trimming: 5 bases; junction bases outside the gene matches: 4. The CDR3 sequence is CASSHGDRGYGYTF. CDR3 bases: TGTGCCAGCTCACACGGGGACAGGGGATATGGCTACACCTTC.

The chain recombines TRBV19 with TRBJ2-1; 14 nucleotides match TRBD2. Germline V gene sequence: CDR1 LNHDA, CDR2 SQIVND (reference sequence). The trim removed 3 bases at V and 7 bases at J, leaving 5 bases unmatched. CDR3 length: 16 amino acids. The CDR3 here is CASSMGLAGVTNEQFF. The CDR3 nucleotides read TGTGCCAGTAGTATGGGACTAGCGGGAGTAACTAATGAGCAGTTCTTC.